In its sample, the clone carrying this TCR beta chain was seen once. This sample is part of a study of blood T cell repertoires in COVID-19. Across the study: Both acute and convalescent COVID-19 samples were obtained from the United States, Italy and Spain.

Profiled with immunoSEQ multiplex PCR; TCRdb holds only in-frame clones, not every one. This sample has a few hundred thousand clones, with about 89% found just once. The CDR3 consists of 18 residues. Germline V CDR1 and CDR2: SGHKS, YYEKEE (reference sequence). V shed 5 bases, J shed 1 base, and the junction held 14 bases outside the gene matches. The gene calls are TRBV5-5 and TRBJ1-5; 8 bases match TRBD1. The sample consisted of peripheral blood. The sequence was obtained from a woman aged 30 to 39 with COVID-19, enrolled during active disease. This chain's CDR3 is CASSYYPGQVFSNQPQHF. CDR3 nucleotide sequence: TGTGCCAGCAGTTACTATCCGGGACAGGTTTTCAGCAATCAGCCCCAGCATTTT.